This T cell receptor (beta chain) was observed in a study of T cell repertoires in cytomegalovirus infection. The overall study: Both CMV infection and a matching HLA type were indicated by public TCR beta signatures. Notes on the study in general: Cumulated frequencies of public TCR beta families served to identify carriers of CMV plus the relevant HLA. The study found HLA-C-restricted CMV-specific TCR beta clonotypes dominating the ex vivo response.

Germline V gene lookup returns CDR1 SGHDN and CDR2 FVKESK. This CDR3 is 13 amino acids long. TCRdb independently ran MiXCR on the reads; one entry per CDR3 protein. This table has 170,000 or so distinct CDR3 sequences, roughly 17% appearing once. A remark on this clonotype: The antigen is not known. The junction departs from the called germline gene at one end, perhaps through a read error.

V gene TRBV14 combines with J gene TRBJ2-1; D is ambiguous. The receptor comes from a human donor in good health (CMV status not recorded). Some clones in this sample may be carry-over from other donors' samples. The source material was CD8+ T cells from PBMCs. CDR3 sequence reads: CATSQELRNEQFF. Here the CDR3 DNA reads TGTGCCACCAGCCAAGAGCTAAGGAATGAGCAGTTCTTC.